Here is one TCR beta chain with its context. Germline values: CDR1 LGHDT, CDR2 YNNKEL (reference sequence). This CDR3 is built from 15 residues. This specimen belongs to a study of blood T cells in healthy people across ages. Together with a sample-barcoded 5' primer, a J-beta primer mix was included in a second PCR lasting about 7 to 12 cycles. Using its own MiXCR run on the 5' RACE reads, TCRdb lists one record per CDR3 protein. The data contain more than 700,000 distinct CDR3 sequences, 35% to 50% of them singletons. Specimen: blood. The V and J genes are TRBV3-1 and TRBJ2-5, with D unresolved. The J call may be incorrect, as the DNA end agrees better with TRBJ2-7. The receptor was derived from a man older than 75 in good health. The DNA of the CDR3 is TGTGCCAGCAGCCAAGATTGGGCGGACTCCTACGAGCAGTACTTC. It translates to CASSQDWADSYEQYF.